This TCR beta chain was obtained from a study of beta chain features in type 1 diabetes. Looked up from germline, CDR1 is MNHEY and CDR2 is SVGAGI. V lost 0 bases and J 6 bases, leaving 11 bases between the germline ends. The CDR3 has 14 amino acids. Researchers reported sorting CD4+ naive, central memory, regulatory and stem cell-like memory cells via CD45RO/CCR7/CD25/CD127/CD95/CD27. Study-level results: There was a moderate but significant shortening of TCRB CDR3s in all four CD4+ subsets of Type 1 diabetes patients. Across patients, naive, central memory and Treg TCRB repertoires exhibited apparently greater similarity than was observed across healthy donors. For patients and controls alike, PCR might favor shorter templates to the same degree.

Expressed TCRB transcripts got sequenced, as all isolated RNA was reverse transcribed. Roughly 3.5 million reads per sample were averaged for naive, central memory and regulatory samples. Repertoires were generated with immunoSEQ multiplex PCR, while TCRdb's copy carries only in-frame clones and drops some. The data contain hundreds of thousands of clones, more than 12% of them singletons. This clone was seen a handful of times. Its target is unknown. The chain recombines TRBV6-5 with TRBJ1-1, with D hard to call. The clonotype comes from a man aged 18 to 29 with type 1 diabetes. The sample consisted of naive CD4+ T cells from blood. Written as DNA, the CDR3 is TGTGCCAGCAGTTACTCGAGACGAGGGCCTGAAGCTTTCTTT. The encoded protein is CASSYSRRGPEAFF.